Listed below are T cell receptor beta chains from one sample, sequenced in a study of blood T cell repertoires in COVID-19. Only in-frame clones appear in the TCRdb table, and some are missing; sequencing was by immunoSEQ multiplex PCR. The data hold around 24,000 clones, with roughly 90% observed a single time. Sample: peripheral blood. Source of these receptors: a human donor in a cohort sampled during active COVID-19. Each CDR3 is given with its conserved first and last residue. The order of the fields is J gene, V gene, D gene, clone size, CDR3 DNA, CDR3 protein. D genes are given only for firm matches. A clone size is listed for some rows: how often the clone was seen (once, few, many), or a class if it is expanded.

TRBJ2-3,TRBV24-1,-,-,TGTGCCACCAGTGAAGGGGCAGGGGACACAGATACGCAGTATTTT,CATSEGAGDTDTQYF
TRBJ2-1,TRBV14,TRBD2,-,TGTGCCAGCAGCCGATACGGGAGGACCTCTTACAATGAGCAGTTCTTC,CASSRYGRTSYNEQFF
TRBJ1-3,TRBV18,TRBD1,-,TGTGCCAGCTCACCGTCGCAGGGGGACAGAAACACCATATATTTT,CASSPSQGDRNTIYF
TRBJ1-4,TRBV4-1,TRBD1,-,TGCGCCAGCAGCCAAGTTAAGGGGACAGGAAAGAATGAAAAACTGTTTTTT,CASSQVKGTGKNEKLFF
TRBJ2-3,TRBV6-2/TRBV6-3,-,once,TGTGCCAGCAGTTTCCAACTAGTCACAGATACGCAGTATTTT,CASSFQLVTDTQYF
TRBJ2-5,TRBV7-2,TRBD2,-,TGTGCCAGCAGCTTAGGTCTAGCGGGGGTACAAGAGACCCAGTACTTC,CASSLGLAGVQETQYF
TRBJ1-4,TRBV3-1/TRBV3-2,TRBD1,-,TGTGCCAGCAGCCTCCGACAGGGCTCTGAAAAACTGTTTTTT,CASSLRQGSEKLFF
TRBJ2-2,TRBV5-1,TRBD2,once,TGCGCCAGCAGCAGGGACGGGGGGGACACCGGGGAGCTGTTTTTT,CASSRDGGDTGELFF
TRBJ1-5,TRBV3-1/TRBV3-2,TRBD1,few,TGTGCCAGCAGCCCCGACAGGGTAGGTCAGCCCCAGCATTTT,CASSPDRVGQPQHF
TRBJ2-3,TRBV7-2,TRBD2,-,TGTGCCAGCAAATCAGGAGGGAGGGCCGTAGATACGCAGTATTTT,CASKSGGRAVDTQYF
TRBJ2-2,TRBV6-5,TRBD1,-,TGTGCCAGCAGACTAACAGGGGGCAGGACCGGGGAGCTGTTTTTT,CASRLTGGRTGELFF
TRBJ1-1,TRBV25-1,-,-,TGTGCCAGCAGTGAACCAGGACAGACTGAAGCTTTCTTT,CASSEPGQTEAFF
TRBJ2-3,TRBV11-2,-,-,TGTGCCAGCGGAAAGCGGCGCACAGATACGCAGTATTTT,CASGKRRTDTQYF
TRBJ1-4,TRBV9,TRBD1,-,TGTGCCAGCAGCGTATCCGAACAGGGGCAACTGTTTTTT,CASSVSEQGQLFF
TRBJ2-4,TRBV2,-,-,TGTGCCAGCAGTGACCGGGGGTTTGCCAAAAACATTCAGTACTTC,CASSDRGFAKNIQYF
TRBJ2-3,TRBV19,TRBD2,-,TGTGCCAGTAGTATGAACCGGGGGGGGTTCACAGATACGCAGTATTTT,CASSMNRGGFTDTQYF
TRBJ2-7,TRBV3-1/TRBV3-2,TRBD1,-,TGTGCCAGCAGCCTATCAGGGGGCTCCTACGAGCAGTACTTC,CASSLSGGSYEQYF
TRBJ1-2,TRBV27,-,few,TGTGCCAGCAGACCGATAATAGCGGCGTTTAACTATGGCTACACCTTC,CASRPIIAAFNYGYTF
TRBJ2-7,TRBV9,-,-,TGTGCCAGCAGCGTAGGTGGTAGCGGTATCTCCTACGAGCAGTACTTC,CASSVGGSGISYEQYF
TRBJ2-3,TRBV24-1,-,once,TGTGCCACCAGTGATTTGCGAGGTACGCAGTATTTT,CATSDLRGTQYF
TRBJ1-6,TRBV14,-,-,TGTGCCGGCAGCCAAGAACGGCTGGGGGGATCACCCCTCCACTTT,CAGSQERLGGSPLHF
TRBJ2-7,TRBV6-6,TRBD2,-,TGTGCCAGCACCCCCCCGGGGGGAGGGGTATACGAGCAGTACTTC,CASTPPGGGVYEQYF
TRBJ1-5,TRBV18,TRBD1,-,TGTGCCAGCTCATCCGGACAGGGACAGCCCCAGCATTTT,CASSSGQGQPQHF
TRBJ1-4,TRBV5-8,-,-,TGTGCCAGCAGCTTGCCGGGTGGGAATGAAAAACTGTTTTTT,CASSLPGGNEKLFF
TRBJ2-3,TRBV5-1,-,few,TGCGCCAGCAGCTCTTCGGGTCCAGATACGCAGTATTTT,CASSSSGPDTQYF
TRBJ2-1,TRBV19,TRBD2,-,TGTGCCAGTAGGCGGGGAGGGACCAATATCAATGAGCAGTTCTTC,CASRRGGTNINEQFF
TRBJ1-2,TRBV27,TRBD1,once,TGTGCCAGCGGGGCGGGGACAGGGGGCGCTGGGTACACCTTC,CASGAGTGGAGYTF
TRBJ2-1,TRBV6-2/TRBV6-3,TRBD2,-,TGTGCCAGCAGTCCGCCTAGCGGGACCTTCAATGAGCAGTTCTTC,CASSPPSGTFNEQFF
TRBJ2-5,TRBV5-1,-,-,TGCGCCAGCAGCTTGGCGGGTTGGGAGACCCAGTACTTC,CASSLAGWETQYF
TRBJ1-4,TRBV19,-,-,TGTGCCAGTAGTATTAAGCCAACAGGACAGTTGGGGAGAGAAAAACTGTTTTTT,CASSIKPTGQLGREKLFF
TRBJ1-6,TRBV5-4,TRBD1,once,TGTGCCAGCAGCTTGGCTGGACAGGGATCTAATTCACCCCTCCACTTT,CASSLAGQGSNSPLHF
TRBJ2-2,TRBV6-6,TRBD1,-,TGTGCCAGCAGACCGGGACAGGGCCTTCCCGGGGAGCTGTTTTTT,CASRPGQGLPGELFF
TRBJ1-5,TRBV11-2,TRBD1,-,TGTGCCAGCAGCCCCGGGGACAGGGTGCATCAGCCCCAGCATTTT,CASSPGDRVHQPQHF
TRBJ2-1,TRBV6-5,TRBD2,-,TGTGCCAGCAAACAAGGTTGGGGGGGGAATGAGCAGTTCTTC,CASKQGWGGNEQFF
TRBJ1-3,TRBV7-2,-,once,TGTGCCAGCAGCGCCGGCTCTGGAAACACCATATATTTT,CASSAGSGNTIYF
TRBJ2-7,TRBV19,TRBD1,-,TGTGCCAGTAGTGCGACAGGGACCAACGAGCAGTACTTC,CASSATGTNEQYF
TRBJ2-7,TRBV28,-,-,TGTGCCAGCAGTTTATCTCCGGGACATTTAGCCTACGAGCAGTACTTC,CASSLSPGHLAYEQYF
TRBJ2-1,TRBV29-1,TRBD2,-,TGCAGCGTTGGCCTAGCGGGGGTCTACAATGAGCAGTTCTTC,CSVGLAGVYNEQFF